This is a list of T cell receptor beta chains from one sample in a study of blood T cells in healthy people across ages. TCRdb reprocessed the 5' RACE reads with MiXCR, giving one entry per CDR3 protein. Here the sample spans under 2,000,000 distinct CDR3 sequences, about 49% being singletons. Sequenced input: blood. These receptors all stem from a woman aged 40 to 50 in good health. The CDR3 runs from the conserved cysteine through the conserved F or W. The D gene is left open where the match is weak. Size tells how often a clone was seen (once, few, many) or the class of an expanded clone, and some rows leave it out.

clone_size: few; v_call: TRBV5-1; d_call: NA; j_call: TRBJ2-7; cdr3_nt: TGCGCCAGCAGCTTGGCCGGAGGCGGATCCCTCGCCTACGAGCAGTACTTC; cdr3_aa: CASSLAGGGSLAYEQYF
clone_size: NA; v_call: TRBV5-6; d_call: NA; j_call: TRBJ1-1; cdr3_nt: TGTGCCAGCAGCTTGGTTGTTGGGGTACTGAACACTGAAGCTTTCTTT; cdr3_aa: CASSLVVGVLNTEAFF
clone_size: few; v_call: TRBV29-1; d_call: TRBD2; j_call: TRBJ2-3; cdr3_nt: TGCAGCGTTGCAGCGGGGGGTCGTTCCGGAACAGATACGCAGTATTTT; cdr3_aa: CSVAAGGRSGTDTQYF
clone_size: NA; v_call: TRBV6-5; d_call: NA; j_call: TRBJ2-7; cdr3_nt: TGTGCCAGCAGTTATTCAGGGGTCCCGAGCGACGAGCAGTACTTC; cdr3_aa: CASSYSGVPSDEQYF
clone_size: NA; v_call: TRBV2; d_call: NA; j_call: TRBJ1-2; cdr3_nt: TGTGCCAGCAGTGAATTAGCCTGGGCGAACTATGGCTACACCTTC; cdr3_aa: CASSELAWANYGYTF
clone_size: NA; v_call: TRBV28; d_call: NA; j_call: TRBJ1-2; cdr3_nt: TGTGCCAGCAGTTTAATTAGTATGGGCTACACCTTC; cdr3_aa: CASSLISMGYTF
clone_size: few; v_call: TRBV29-1; d_call: NA; j_call: TRBJ2-5; cdr3_nt: TGCAGCGTTAGGACGTACCAAGAGACCCAGTACTTC; cdr3_aa: CSVRTYQETQYF
clone_size: NA; v_call: TRBV20-1; d_call: NA; j_call: TRBJ2-1; cdr3_nt: TGCAGTGCTAGAGACCCTCATCAGCTAGTTTTGTCCAATGAGCAGTTCTTC; cdr3_aa: CSARDPHQLVLSNEQFF
clone_size: once; v_call: TRBV5-6; d_call: NA; j_call: TRBJ1-1; cdr3_nt: TGTGCGTGCACGGTTAGGGGGGCTTCGACTGAAGCTTTCTTT; cdr3_aa: CACTVRGASTEAFF
clone_size: NA; v_call: TRBV7-2; d_call: TRBD2; j_call: TRBJ2-7; cdr3_nt: TGTGCCAGCAGCGCGTTAGCGGGGGGGTACAATGAGCAGTACTTC; cdr3_aa: CASSALAGGYNEQYF
clone_size: NA; v_call: TRBV5-1; d_call: TRBD1; j_call: TRBJ2-7; cdr3_nt: TGCGCCTGCAGCCGGGACAGGGGTAACGATGAGCAGTACTTC; cdr3_aa: CACSRDRGNDEQYF
clone_size: many; v_call: TRBV7-2; d_call: TRBD1; j_call: TRBJ2-7; cdr3_nt: TGTGCCAGCAGCTCGACAGGGGGCCCCTACGAGCAGTACTTC; cdr3_aa: CASSSTGGPYEQYF
clone_size: few; v_call: TRBV7-7; d_call: TRBD2; j_call: TRBJ2-1; cdr3_nt: TGTGCTAGCAGCTTACTAGCGGGGGGGGATTATGAGCAGTTCTTC; cdr3_aa: CASSLLAGGDYEQFF
clone_size: few; v_call: TRBV9; d_call: TRBD2; j_call: TRBJ2-1; cdr3_nt: TGTGCCAGCAGCGTAGGGCTAGCGGGGGACAATGAGCAGTTCTTC; cdr3_aa: CASSVGLAGDNEQFF
clone_size: few; v_call: TRBV4-1; d_call: NA; j_call: TRBJ1-2; cdr3_nt: TGCGCCAGCAGCCAAGATATTTCACGAATGTACACCTTC; cdr3_aa: CASSQDISRMYTF
clone_size: NA; v_call: TRBV11-1; d_call: NA; j_call: TRBJ2-7; cdr3_nt: TGTGCCAGCAGTCCTAGGAATCACTACGAGCAGTACTTC; cdr3_aa: CASSPRNHYEQYF
clone_size: few; v_call: TRBV20-1; d_call: NA; j_call: TRBJ2-6; cdr3_nt: TGCAGTGCTAGAGATCGACGCAGCAAGGGATCTGGGGCCAACGTCCTGACTTTC; cdr3_aa: CSARDRRSKGSGANVLTF
clone_size: NA; v_call: TRBV3-1; d_call: NA; j_call: TRBJ2-5; cdr3_nt: TGTGCCAGCAGCCATAGGAAAGGAGGGGAGACCCAGTACTTC; cdr3_aa: CASSHRKGGETQYF
clone_size: NA; v_call: TRBV6-2/TRBV6-3; d_call: TRBD2; j_call: TRBJ2-5; cdr3_nt: TGTGCCAGCAGGTATCTCAGGACTAGATCAGAGACCCAGTACTTC; cdr3_aa: CASRYLRTRSETQYF
clone_size: NA; v_call: TRBV5-1; d_call: TRBD1; j_call: TRBJ2-4; cdr3_nt: TGCGCCAGCAGCTCGCCGGGACAGGGGGGTCGGCAGTACTTC; cdr3_aa: CASSSPGQGGRQYF
clone_size: NA; v_call: TRBV5-1; d_call: TRBD2; j_call: TRBJ2-5; cdr3_nt: TGCGCCAGCAGCTTAGGGACTAGCGGTTTCCTCAATGAGCAGTACTTC; cdr3_aa: CASSLGTSGFLNEQYF
clone_size: NA; v_call: TRBV7-9; d_call: TRBD1; j_call: TRBJ2-1; cdr3_nt: TGTGCCAGCAGCTTTAGACAGGGAGACGTATACAATGAGCAGTTCTTC; cdr3_aa: CASSFRQGDVYNEQFF
clone_size: NA; v_call: TRBV7-2; d_call: TRBD2; j_call: TRBJ2-7; cdr3_nt: TGTGCCAGCCTACACGTGTGGGGGGGATACGATGAGCGGTACTTC; cdr3_aa: CASLHVWGGYDERYF
clone_size: NA; v_call: TRBV2; d_call: NA; j_call: TRBJ2-3; cdr3_nt: TGTGCCAGCGGGCTAGCCACAGATACGCAGTATTTT; cdr3_aa: CASGLATDTQYF
clone_size: NA; v_call: TRBV3-1; d_call: TRBD1; j_call: TRBJ2-1; cdr3_nt: TGTGCCAGCAGCCTAACTCCCGGACAGGGGGCGGGCTCATCATACAATGAGCAGTTCTTC; cdr3_aa: CASSLTPGQGAGSSYNEQFF
clone_size: NA; v_call: TRBV6-2/TRBV6-3; d_call: NA; j_call: TRBJ2-7; cdr3_nt: TGTGCCAGCACACTTACCGGGATCATCTACGAGCAGTACTTC; cdr3_aa: CASTLTGIIYEQYF
clone_size: once; v_call: TRBV20-1; d_call: NA; j_call: TRBJ2-2; cdr3_nt: TGCAGTGCTAGAGATAGTTGGACGAACACCGGGGAGCTGTTTTTT; cdr3_aa: CSARDSWTNTGELFF